These 29 T cell receptor beta chains were sequenced from one sample in a study of T-cell reconstitution after alpha-beta-depleted transplantation in children. A library of TCRbeta sequences, prepared with unique molecular identifiers, was generated. TCRdb reprocessed the PCR reads with MiXCR, giving one entry per CDR3 protein. Of roughly 300,000 distinct CDR3 sequences listed, 9.9% are singletons. Specimen: PBMCs from the stem cell graft donor, collected from the stem cell graft. The receptors stem from a human donor who donated a stem cell graft to a child with SCID.

As to this clonotype: This may come from a read error, since a much larger clone is one base off. This chain links TRBV6-5 with TRBJ2-7, with a tentative D call TRBD1 (5 bases). The CDR3 covers 15 residues. From germline, CDR1 is MNHEY and CDR2 SVGAGI. V was clipped by 2 bases and J by 2 bases, with 13 bases between them. For the CDR3, the DNA is TGTGCCAGCAGTTACAACCTGGACATTGCCTACGAGCAGTACTTC. Translated, it gives CASSYNLDIAYEQYF.

This clonotype was counted a few times. The chain joins TRBV13 to TRBJ2-1; 7 nucleotides align to TRBD2. This CDR3 is 15 amino acids long. Germline CDR1 reads PRHDT; CDR2 reads FYEKMQ (reference sequence). The trim removed 3 bases at V and 4 bases at J, leaving 6 bases unmatched. The CDR3 nucleotides read TGTGCCAGCAGCTTCGGATCCGGGGGGTACAATGAGCAGTTCTTC. Protein product: CASSFGSGGYNEQFF.

In this sample, this clonotype turned up a few times. The chain is built from TRBV29-1 and TRBJ2-5; possibly TRBD1 for D (6 bases). The CDR3 extends over 15 amino acids. V was shortened by 6 bases and J by 0 bases, with 17 bases between the two germline ends. Germline V gene lookup returns CDR1 SQVTM and CDR2 ANQGSEA. The DNA for the CDR3 is TGCAGCGTGGGTTGGACAGATCGGTACCAAGAGACCCAGTACTTC. Its translation is CSVGWTDRYQETQYF. Looking up the rest from reference TRBV29-1 and TRBJ2-5 gives the full variable domain: SAVISQKPSRDICQRGTSLTIQCQVDSQVTMMFWYRQQPGQSLTLIATANQGSEATYESGFVIDKFPISRPNLTFSTLTVSNMSPEDSSIYLCSVGWTDRYQETQYFGPGTRLLVL.

This clonotype showed up many times. The CDR3 DNA reads as TGCAGTGCCGGACTAGCGGGGGGAAATGAGCAGTTCTTC. Its translation is CSAGLAGGNEQFF. This chain uses TRBV20-1 with TRBJ2-1, with 14 bases identical to TRBD2. There are 13 residues in the CDR3. Germline CDR1 DFQATT, CDR2 SNEGSKA (reference sequence). The V gene end was trimmed by 6 bases and the J gene end by 7 bases; junction bases not matched to a gene: 2.

This clonotype was seen a few times. The chain uses TRBV5-6 and TRBJ1-2; D unresolved. CDR1 is SGHDT and CDR2 is YYEEEE in the germline V gene. The CDR3 runs 15 residues. Trimming took off 0 bases at V and 4 bases at J, with 13 bases between the two ends. The CDR3 spells CASSLVSGNSYGYTF. The CDR3 nucleotides are TGTGCCAGCAGCTTGGTCTCCGGTAACTCCTATGGCTACACCTTC.

This clonotype appeared a few times. The chain is built from TRBV5-1 and TRBJ2-7; TRBD1 matches at 7 bases. This CDR3 is built from 15 residues. Germline V gene lookup returns CDR1 SGHRS and CDR2 YFSETQ. Trimming removed 4 bases from V and 0 bases from J; junction bases left unmatched: 7. The CDR3 region is CASSPGTERSYEQYF. The CDR3 DNA follows: TGCGCCAGCAGCCCGGGGACAGAACGCTCCTACGAGCAGTACTTC.

J is TRBJ1-5 and V is TRBV3-1, with TRBD1 as a possible D gene (5 bases). V lost 1 base and J 5 bases, leaving 9 bases between the germline ends. Germline assignment: CDR1 LGHDT and CDR2 YNNKEL (reference sequence). The CDR3 contains 14 residues. The chain's CDR3 is CASSQGFRDQPQHF. CDR3 coding DNA: TGTGCCAGCAGCCAAGGTTTCAGGGATCAGCCCCAGCATTTT.

This clonotype was seen at least ten times. V usage is TRBV20-1 and J usage is TRBJ2-7; D is unclear. V lost 5 bases to trimming and J lost 0 bases, with 8 bases between them. The CDR3 length is 12 residues. Germline-derived CDR1 and CDR2 are DFQATT and SNEGSKA (reference sequence). The DNA for the CDR3 is TGCAGTGCTCTTTTTGGCTCCTACGAGCAGTACTTC. The encoded protein is CSALFGSYEQYF.

This chain joins TRBV20-1 and TRBJ1-3; TRBD1 is a possible D gene (6 bases). CDR3 length: 12 amino acids. CDR1 and CDR2 from the germline V gene are DFQATT and SNEGSKA (reference sequence). V gave up 7 bases and J gave up 1 base, with 8 bases separating them. In DNA, the CDR3 is TGCAGTGTACAGGGATCTGGAAACACCATATATTTT. Amino acid sequence: CSVQGSGNTIYF.

This sequence joins TRBV9 and TRBJ1-1; a possible D gene is TRBD1 (5 bases). The CDR3 is made up of 15 amino acids. CDR1 and CDR2 from the germline V gene are SGDLS and YYNGEE. V lost 4 bases and J 1 base, leaving 14 bases between the germline ends. CDR3 bases: TGTGCCAGCAGCCAGCGGGACCAATCGAACACTGAAGCTTTCTTT. Translation: CASSQRDQSNTEAFF.

The table lists this clonotype with many counts. The V and J genes are TRBV12-3 or TRBV12-4 and TRBJ2-3, with TRBD1 identical over 8 bases. The CDR3 has 17 residues. The V and J ends lost 2 bases and 4 bases, in that order; junction bases with no gene match: 11. This CDR3 is CASSLFGRGRIADTQYF. DNA for the CDR3: TGTGCCAGCAGTTTATTCGGCAGGGGGCGGATTGCAGATACGCAGTATTTT.

This clonotype was seen more than once but under ten times. This sequence joins TRBV3-1 and TRBJ1-6; no clear D gene. The CDR3 is made up of 15 amino acids. V lost 2 bases and J lost 12, with 17 bases in between. The germline CDR1 and CDR2 sequences are LGHDT and YNNKEL (reference sequence). The CDR3 coding sequence is TGTGCCAGCAGCCAATCGGCAGGCATAGGGATACCCCTCCACTTT. It codes for CASSQSAGIGIPLHF.

There are a few counts of this clonotype. DNA for the CDR3: TGCAGCGTGGTTCTCGGGAAAGTCGAGTACGAGCAGTACTTC. It encodes CSVVLGKVEYEQYF. This sequence joins TRBV29-1 and TRBJ2-7; the D gene is possibly TRBD2 (5 bases). Trimming shortened V by 6 bases and J by 4 bases, and 19 bases separated the two germline ends. Germline CDR1 and CDR2: SQVTM and ANQGSEA. The CDR3 is 14 amino acids.

This clonotype was seen only a few times. J is TRBJ2-7 and V is TRBV3-1, with 8 nucleotides matching TRBD1. V lost 1 base, J lost 2 bases, and 10 bases stayed unmatched. The CDR3 totals 17 residues. The germline V gene encodes CDR1 LGHDT and CDR2 YNNKEL (reference sequence). The CDR3 DNA sequence: TGTGCCAGCAGCCAAGCTCCCCCCGCGACAGGGGCCTACGAGCAGTACTTC. It is translated as CASSQAPPATGAYEQYF.

The chain combines TRBV3-1 with TRBJ1-3, with D unresolved. CDR1 LGHDT and CDR2 YNNKEL come from the germline V gene (reference sequence). V was shortened by 8 bases and J by 4 bases, with 12 bases between the two germline ends. The CDR3 has 13 residues. This CDR3 reads CASQADGGNTIYF. The CDR3 region has the DNA TGTGCCAGCCAGGCGGACGGCGGAAACACCATATATTTT.

This clonotype was seen at least ten times. The chain joins TRBV4-2 to TRBJ2-3; 7 bases line up with TRBD1. The trim removed 7 bases at V and 0 bases at J, leaving 19 bases unmatched. Germline CDR1 LGHNA, CDR2 YNFKEQ. The CDR3 loop spans 19 amino acids. In DNA, the CDR3 is TGTGCCAGCACCCCCACGCCAAGGGGGCGGACCCCTAGCACAGATACGCAGTATTTT. This sequence encodes CASTPTPRGRTPSTDTQYF.

The gene calls are TRBV20-1 and TRBJ2-1; D may be TRBD1 (6 bases). Germline V gene lookup returns CDR1 DFQATT and CDR2 SNEGSKA (reference sequence). The CDR3 runs to 10 residues. V was cut by 6 bases and J by 10 bases, with 10 bases left in between. The CDR3 reads CSAKQGEQFF. The CDR3 DNA follows: TGCAGTGCAAAACAGGGAGAGCAGTTCTTC.

This clonotype appeared a few times. The chain joins TRBV18 to TRBJ1-1, with D perhaps TRBD1 (5 bases). The CDR3 spans 16 residues. CDR1 and CDR2 from the germline V gene are KGHSH and LQKENI. Trimming left V 0 bases short and J 0 bases short, with 11 bases between. The CDR3 is CASSPPGTAMNTEAFF. DNA of the CDR3: TGTGCCAGCTCACCACCGGGGACTGCCATGAACACTGAAGCTTTCTTT.

This clonotype was observed a handful of times. V is TRBV27 and J is TRBJ2-5, with D unresolved. V lost 7 bases and J 1 base, leaving 16 bases between the germline ends. CDR3 length: 15 residues. CDR1 and CDR2 from the germline V gene are MNHEY and SMNVEV (reference sequence). The CDR3 protein is CASKAQIHSQETQYF. The CDR3 DNA sequence: TGTGCCAGCAAGGCCCAGATCCACTCCCAAGAGACCCAGTACTTC.

This chain links TRBV3-1 with TRBJ1-5; maybe TRBD1 (5 bases). The CDR3 totals 15 residues. Germline V gene sequence: CDR1 LGHDT, CDR2 YNNKEL (reference sequence). Trimming shortened V by 0 bases and J by 7 bases, and 13 bases separated the two germline ends. The CDR3 region is CASSQDRQGGQPQHF. CDR3 nucleotide sequence: TGTGCCAGCAGCCAAGATCGGCAGGGTGGGCAGCCCCAGCATTTT.

This clonotype came up a few times. As DNA, the CDR3 is TGCAGTGCTAGACTCCGGGACAGAGTCTACGAGCAGTACTTC. Protein: CSARLRDRVYEQYF. The chain recombines TRBV20-1 with TRBJ2-7, with 7 bases fitting TRBD1. The trim removed 2 bases at V and 3 bases at J, leaving 7 bases unmatched. CDR1 is DFQATT and CDR2 is SNEGSKA in the germline V gene (reference sequence). The CDR3 contains 14 residues.

V is TRBV5-1 and J is TRBJ2-2; 10 bases match TRBD2. CDR3 length equals 14 residues. From germline, CDR1 is SGHRS and CDR2 YFSETQ. V lost 5 bases, J lost 5 bases, and 3 bases stayed unmatched. The CDR3 DNA reads as TGCGCCAGCAGGGGACTAGCGAGGACCGGGGAGCTGTTTTTT. Its translation is CASRGLARTGELFF.

This clonotype occurred a few times. The genes are TRBV7-6 and TRBJ1-6; 8 bases are shared with TRBD1. The CDR3 is 17 amino acids. Germline V gene sequence: CDR1 SGHVS, CDR2 FNYEAQ. Trimming removed 1 base from V and 5 bases from J; junction bases left unmatched: 7. CDR3 region: CASSLGTGWANNSPLHF. The CDR3 DNA follows: TGTGCCAGCAGCTTAGGGACAGGGTGGGCTAATAATTCACCCCTCCACTTT.

The V call is TRBV6-2 or TRBV6-3, the J call TRBJ1-4; D may be TRBD1 (5 bases). The germline V gene encodes CDR1 MNHEY and CDR2 SVGEGT. V shed 2 bases and J shed 0 bases, with 13 bases lying between them. There are 17 residues in the CDR3. The CDR3 DNA sequence: TGTGCCAGCAGTTACAGGGGAGATCTGGCAACTAATGAAAAACTGTTTTTT. Its translation is CASSYRGDLATNEKLFF.

At least ten counts were recorded for this clonotype. The rearrangement uses TRBV10-3 and TRBJ2-5; maybe TRBD2 (5 bases). From germline, CDR1 is ENHRY and CDR2 SYGVKD. The CDR3 is 12 amino acids. With 4 bases removed from V and 4 bases from J, the gap between germline ends came to 7 bases. CDR3 amino acids: CAISGGAETQYF. CDR3 sequence (DNA): TGTGCCATCAGTGGGGGAGCAGAGACCCAGTACTTC.

The rearrangement uses TRBV27 and TRBJ2-1, with TRBD2 matching 11 bases. The CDR3 covers 16 residues. V lost 4 bases and J lost 5; bases outside the gene matches: 7. Germline V gene lookup returns CDR1 MNHEY and CDR2 SMNVEV (reference sequence). Here the CDR3 reads CASSWWASGGNNEQFF. The CDR3 DNA reads as TGTGCCAGCAGTTGGTGGGCTAGCGGGGGGAACAATGAGCAGTTCTTC.

The rearrangement joins TRBV7-9 to TRBJ1-5; no clear D gene. This CDR3 has 17 residues. Germline loops: CDR1 SEHNR, CDR2 FQNEAQ (reference sequence). The V end was cut by 2 bases, the J end by 2 bases, with 16 bases between. CDR3 DNA sequence: TGTGCCAGCAGCTTATTTCGGGGTGGTATTGGCAATCAGCCCCAGCATTTT. Its protein is CASSLFRGGIGNQPQHF.

In its sample, this clonotype was seen a few times. CDR3 sequence reads: CASSPSAGGTEAFF. CDR3 in DNA: TGTGCCAGCTCACCGTCAGCAGGGGGTACTGAAGCTTTCTTT. This chain connects TRBV18 to TRBJ1-1, with 7 nucleotides matching TRBD1. The V segment lost 3 bases and the J segment 5 bases; nucleotides outside the gene matches: 6. Looked up from germline, CDR1 is KGHSH and CDR2 is LQKENI. CDR3 length: 14 amino acids.

This clonotype occurred a few times. The chain has TRBV9 and TRBJ1-3; TRBD1 matches at 8 bases. From germline, CDR1 is SGDLS and CDR2 YYNGEE. After removal of 3 bases from V and 0 bases from J, the junction contained 2 bases not matched to a gene. The CDR3 is 15 amino acids. CDR3 nucleotide sequence: TGTGCCAGCAGCGGGACAGGGCTCTCTGGAAACACCATATATTTT. Translating it yields CASSGTGLSGNTIYF.